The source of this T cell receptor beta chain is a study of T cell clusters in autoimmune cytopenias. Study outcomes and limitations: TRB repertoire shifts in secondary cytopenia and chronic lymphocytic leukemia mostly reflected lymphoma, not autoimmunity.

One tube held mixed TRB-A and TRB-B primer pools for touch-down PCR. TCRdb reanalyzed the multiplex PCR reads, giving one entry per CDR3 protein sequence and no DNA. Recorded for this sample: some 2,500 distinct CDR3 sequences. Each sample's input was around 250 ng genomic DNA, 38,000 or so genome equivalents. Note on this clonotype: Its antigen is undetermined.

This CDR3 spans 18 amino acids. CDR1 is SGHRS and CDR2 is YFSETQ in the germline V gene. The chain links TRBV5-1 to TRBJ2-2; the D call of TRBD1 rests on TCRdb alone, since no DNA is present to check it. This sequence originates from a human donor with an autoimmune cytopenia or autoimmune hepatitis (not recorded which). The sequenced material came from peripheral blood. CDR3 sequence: CASSLTGTGVWVSGELFF.